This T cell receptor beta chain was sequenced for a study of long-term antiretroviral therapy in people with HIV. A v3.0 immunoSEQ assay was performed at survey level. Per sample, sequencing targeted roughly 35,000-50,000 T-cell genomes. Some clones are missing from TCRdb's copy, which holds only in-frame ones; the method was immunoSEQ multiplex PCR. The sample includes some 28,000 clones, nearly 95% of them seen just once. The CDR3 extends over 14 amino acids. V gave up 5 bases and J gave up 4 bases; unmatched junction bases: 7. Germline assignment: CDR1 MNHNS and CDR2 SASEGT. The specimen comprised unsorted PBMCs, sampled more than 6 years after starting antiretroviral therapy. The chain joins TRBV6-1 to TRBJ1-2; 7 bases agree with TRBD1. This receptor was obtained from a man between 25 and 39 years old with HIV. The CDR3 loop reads CASSTTGPVYGYTF. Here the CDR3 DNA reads TGTGCCAGCAGTACGACAGGGCCGGTCTATGGCTACACCTTC.